The rows below give T cell receptor beta chains drawn from one sample of a study of blood T cell repertoires in COVID-19. The table came from immunoSEQ multiplex PCR; TCRdb's copy has only in-frame clones and leaves some out. The data contain over 35,000 clones, 79% of them singletons. Sequenced sample: peripheral blood. These receptors all come from a man in his 70s with acute or convalescent COVID-19. The CDR3 runs from the conserved cysteine through the conserved F or W. The D gene is left open where the match is weak. Size tells how often a clone was seen (once, few, many) or the class of an expanded clone, and some rows leave it out.

cdr3_nt: TGCGCCAGCAGCTTGGATCAGGGAGGGGAGCTGTTTTTT; cdr3_aa: CASSLDQGGELFF; clone_size: .; v_call: TRBV5-1; cdr3_length: 13; j_call: TRBJ2-2; d_call: .
cdr3_nt: TGTGCCAGCAGTCTTAGTTCCGGGAGGGGTAATGAGCAGTTCTTC; cdr3_aa: CASSLSSGRGNEQFF; clone_size: .; v_call: TRBV7-2; cdr3_length: 15; j_call: TRBJ2-1; d_call: TRBD2
cdr3_nt: TGTGCCAGCAGTTTAGCAGGGGACAGGGGGCCTGTAGAAGCTTTCTTT; cdr3_aa: CASSLAGDRGPVEAFF; clone_size: .; v_call: TRBV27; cdr3_length: 16; j_call: TRBJ1-1; d_call: TRBD1
cdr3_nt: TGTGCCAGCAGTTACGGGGCAACCTACGAGCAGTACTTC; cdr3_aa: CASSYGATYEQYF; clone_size: .; v_call: TRBV6-5; cdr3_length: 13; j_call: TRBJ2-7; d_call: .
cdr3_nt: TGCAGCGTTTGGGCCGGGGAGGGTGAAAAACTGTTTTTT; cdr3_aa: CSVWAGEGEKLFF; clone_size: .; v_call: TRBV29-1; cdr3_length: 13; j_call: TRBJ1-4; d_call: .
cdr3_nt: TGCGCCAGCAGCCAAGAGGGACAGGGGGCCTATGAGCAGTTCTTC; cdr3_aa: CASSQEGQGAYEQFF; clone_size: .; v_call: TRBV4-3; cdr3_length: 15; j_call: TRBJ2-1; d_call: TRBD1
cdr3_nt: TGTGCCAGCAGATCCTCCGGGACAGGGGGCTACACCTTC; cdr3_aa: CASRSSGTGGYTF; clone_size: once; v_call: TRBV12-3/TRBV12-4; cdr3_length: 13; j_call: TRBJ1-2; d_call: TRBD1
cdr3_nt: TGTGCCAGCAGCGTTGGGGGCGAGGGAGAGACCCAGTACTTC; cdr3_aa: CASSVGGEGETQYF; clone_size: .; v_call: TRBV9; cdr3_length: 14; j_call: TRBJ2-5; d_call: .
cdr3_nt: TGCGCCAGCAGCCAAGGACAGGGGGACTACGAGCAGTACTTC; cdr3_aa: CASSQGQGDYEQYF; clone_size: .; v_call: TRBV4-1; cdr3_length: 14; j_call: TRBJ2-7; d_call: TRBD1
cdr3_nt: TGTGCCAGCTCACCTTCGAGTAACACTGAAGCTTTCTTT; cdr3_aa: CASSPSSNTEAFF; clone_size: .; v_call: TRBV18; cdr3_length: 13; j_call: TRBJ1-1; d_call: .
cdr3_nt: TGCGCCAGCAGCTTGGCCGGGAGGGGGCCTAGCACAGATACGCAGTATTTT; cdr3_aa: CASSLAGRGPSTDTQYF; clone_size: .; v_call: TRBV5-1; cdr3_length: 17; j_call: TRBJ2-3; d_call: .
cdr3_nt: TGTGCCAGCAGTGACTCGTACCGGCTAGCGGGAGAGGAGGTAGGGGCCCAAGAGACCCAGTACTTC; cdr3_aa: CASSDSYRLAGEEVGAQETQYF; clone_size: .; v_call: TRBV6-4; cdr3_length: 22; j_call: TRBJ2-5; d_call: TRBD2
cdr3_nt: TGTGCCAGCACCTGGACTAGCGGGAGCTACAATGAGCAGTTCTTC; cdr3_aa: CASTWTSGSYNEQFF; clone_size: .; v_call: TRBV6-5; cdr3_length: 15; j_call: TRBJ2-1; d_call: TRBD2
cdr3_nt: TGTGCCAGCAGCCCCCCCGGGGGATACACAGATACGCAGTATTTT; cdr3_aa: CASSPPGGYTDTQYF; clone_size: .; v_call: TRBV7-6; cdr3_length: 15; j_call: TRBJ2-3; d_call: .
cdr3_nt: TGTGCCAGCAGTTCTAGCGGGAGGGCGTACGAGCAGTACTTC; cdr3_aa: CASSSSGRAYEQYF; clone_size: .; v_call: TRBV7-2; cdr3_length: 14; j_call: TRBJ2-7; d_call: TRBD2
cdr3_nt: TGTGCCAGCAGATTAGGGACTGCGGAGAGTGGGGGCTACACCTTC; cdr3_aa: CASRLGTAESGGYTF; clone_size: .; v_call: TRBV27; cdr3_length: 15; j_call: TRBJ1-2; d_call: .
cdr3_nt: TGTGCCAGCAGCGCGGGACAGGACGTCTATGGCTACACCTTC; cdr3_aa: CASSAGQDVYGYTF; clone_size: few; v_call: TRBV9; cdr3_length: 14; j_call: TRBJ1-2; d_call: TRBD1
cdr3_nt: TGTGCCAGCAGAAGACAGGGGGCGAGTTACAATGAGCAGTTCTTC; cdr3_aa: CASRRQGASYNEQFF; clone_size: .; v_call: TRBV5-4; cdr3_length: 15; j_call: TRBJ2-1; d_call: TRBD1
cdr3_nt: TGTGCCAGCAGCTTGTCGTCCAGCGCCTCCGGGGAGCTGTTTTTT; cdr3_aa: CASSLSSSASGELFF; clone_size: .; v_call: TRBV7-3; cdr3_length: 15; j_call: TRBJ2-2; d_call: .
cdr3_nt: TGTGCCAGCAGTGAATTGGTAGTAGCGGCTACCTACGAGCAGTACTTC; cdr3_aa: CASSELVVAATYEQYF; clone_size: .; v_call: TRBV25-1; cdr3_length: 16; j_call: TRBJ2-7; d_call: .
cdr3_nt: TGCAGTGCTGACTACACCGGGGAGCTGTTTTTT; cdr3_aa: CSADYTGELFF; clone_size: .; v_call: TRBV20-1; cdr3_length: 11; j_call: TRBJ2-2; d_call: .
cdr3_nt: TGTGCCAGCAGTTTGACTAGCATGAATGAGCAGTTCTTC; cdr3_aa: CASSLTSMNEQFF; clone_size: medium-sized; v_call: TRBV12-3/TRBV12-4; cdr3_length: 13; j_call: TRBJ2-1; d_call: TRBD2
cdr3_nt: TGTGCCAGCAGGGTGGGACAGATAGGTAATGAAAAACTGTTTTTT; cdr3_aa: CASRVGQIGNEKLFF; clone_size: .; v_call: TRBV28; cdr3_length: 15; j_call: TRBJ1-4; d_call: TRBD1